This TCR beta chain was captured by sequencing in a study of blood T cell repertoires in COVID-19. Original handling: Reference gene primer amplification gave nucleated cell count estimates. Sequencing used immunoSEQ multiplex PCR; TCRdb keeps in-frame clones, though not all of them. V, J and clone size were drawn from that table, and D and trimming were deduced from the DNA. The repertoire consists of under 250,000 clones, with more than 70% occurring once and the leading ten covering approximately 6%. The germline CDR1 and CDR2 sequences are MRHNA and SNTAGT. V was clipped by 5 bases and J by 3 bases; unmatched bases: 10. The CDR3 loop spans 16 amino acids.

The specimen sequenced was peripheral blood. The chain recombines TRBV6-4 with TRBJ2-1, with TRBD2 identical over 7 bases. This sequence originates from a woman older than 75 with COVID-19, enrolled during active disease. The CDR3 spells CASSREGSSGYNEQFF. Here the CDR3 DNA reads TGTGCCAGCAGTCGAGAGGGTTCTAGCGGCTACAATGAGCAGTTCTTC.